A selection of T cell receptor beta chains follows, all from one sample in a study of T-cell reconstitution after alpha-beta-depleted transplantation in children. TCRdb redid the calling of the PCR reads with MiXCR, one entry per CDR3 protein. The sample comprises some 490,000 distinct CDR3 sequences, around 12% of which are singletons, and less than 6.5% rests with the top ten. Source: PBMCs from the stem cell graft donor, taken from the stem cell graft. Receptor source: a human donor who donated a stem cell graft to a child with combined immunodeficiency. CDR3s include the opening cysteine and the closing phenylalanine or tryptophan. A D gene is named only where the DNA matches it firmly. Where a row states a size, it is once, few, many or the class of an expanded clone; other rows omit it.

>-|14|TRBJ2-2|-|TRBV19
TGTGCCAGTAGTTCCGACCCAAACACCGGGGAGCTGTTTTTT
CASSSDPNTGELFF
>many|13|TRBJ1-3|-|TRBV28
TGTGCCAGCTACGATACCTCTGGAAACACCATATATTTT
CASYDTSGNTIYF
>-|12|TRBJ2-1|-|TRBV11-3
TGTGCCAGCAGCGTCCGTACCAATGAGCAGTTCTTC
CASSVRTNEQFF
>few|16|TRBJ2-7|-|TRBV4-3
TGCGCCAGCAGCCAAGATACGGGGGACGGAGACTACGAGCAGTACTTC
CASSQDTGDGDYEQYF
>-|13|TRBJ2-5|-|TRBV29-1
TGCAGCGTCGATGGACAGTCGGATTGGACCCAGTACTTC
CSVDGQSDWTQYF
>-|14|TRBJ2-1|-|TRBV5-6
TGTGCCAGCAGCTCGGACACCCGTGGGAATGAGCAGTTCTTC
CASSSDTRGNEQFF
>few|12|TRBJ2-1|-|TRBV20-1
TGCAGTGCCAGGGGCCCTGGGAATGAGCAGTTCTTC
CSARGPGNEQFF
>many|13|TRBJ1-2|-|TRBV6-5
TGTGCCAGCAGCCTCTGGAGTAACTATGGCTACACCTTC
CASSLWSNYGYTF
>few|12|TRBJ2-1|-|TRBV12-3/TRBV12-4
TGTGCCAGCAGTTATGGGGTCCTTGAGCAGTTCTTC
CASSYGVLEQFF
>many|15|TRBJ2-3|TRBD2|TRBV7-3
TGTGCCAGCAGCTTAAGCGGGGGTGTCCGAGATACGCAGTATTTT
CASSLSGGVRDTQYF
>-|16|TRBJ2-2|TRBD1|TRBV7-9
TGTGCCAGCAGCTTTTACAGGGGCCCGAACACCGGGGAGCTGTTTTTT
CASSFYRGPNTGELFF
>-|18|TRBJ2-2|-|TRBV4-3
TGCGCCAGCAGCCAAGATACCGCAGGGGCGATAGCCACCGGGGAGCTGTTTTTT
CASSQDTAGAIATGELFF
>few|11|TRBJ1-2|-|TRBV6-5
TGTGCCAGCCGGGATAGCAATGGCTACACCTTC
CASRDSNGYTF
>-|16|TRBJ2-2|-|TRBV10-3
TGTGCCATCAGGGGAAACCGGGACCTTGACAGCGGGGAGCTGTTTTTT
CAIRGNRDLDSGELFF
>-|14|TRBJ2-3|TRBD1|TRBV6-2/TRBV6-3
TGTGCCACAGGACAGGGGCTGATGCCAGATACGCAGTATTTT
CATGQGLMPDTQYF